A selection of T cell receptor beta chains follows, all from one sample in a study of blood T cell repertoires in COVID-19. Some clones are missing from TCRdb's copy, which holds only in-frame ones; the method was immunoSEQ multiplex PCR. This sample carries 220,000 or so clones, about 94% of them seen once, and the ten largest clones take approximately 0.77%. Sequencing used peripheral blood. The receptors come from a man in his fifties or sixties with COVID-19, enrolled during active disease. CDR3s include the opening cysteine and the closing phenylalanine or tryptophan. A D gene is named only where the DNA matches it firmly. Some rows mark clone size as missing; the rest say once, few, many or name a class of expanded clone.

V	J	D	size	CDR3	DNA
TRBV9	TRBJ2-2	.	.	CASSPRTGTNTGELFF	TGTGCCAGCAGCCCTCGAACAGGGACGAACACCGGGGAGCTGTTTTTT
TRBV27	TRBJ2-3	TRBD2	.	CASSQTHLGLASADTQYF	TGTGCCAGCAGTCAGACCCACCTAGGACTAGCCTCTGCAGATACGCAGTATTTT
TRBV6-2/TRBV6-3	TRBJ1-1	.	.	CASSTLQGGSTEAFF	TGTGCCAGCAGTACACTACAGGGTGGGAGCACTGAAGCTTTCTTT
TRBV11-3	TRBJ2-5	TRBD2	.	CASSLGRLAGGHQETQYF	TGTGCCAGCAGCTTAGGGAGACTAGCGGGGGGCCACCAAGAGACCCAGTACTTC
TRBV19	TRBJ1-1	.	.	CASSLGGAGNTEAFF	TGTGCCAGTAGTTTGGGAGGGGCAGGGAACACTGAAGCTTTCTTT
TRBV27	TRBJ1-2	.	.	CASRTDRGRGGYGYTF	TGTGCCAGCAGAACCGATCGGGGGCGCGGGGGCTATGGCTACACCTTC
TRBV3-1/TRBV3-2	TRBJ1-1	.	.	CASSPGRGEAEAFF	TGTGCCAGCAGCCCCGGCCGCGGGGAGGCTGAAGCTTTCTTT
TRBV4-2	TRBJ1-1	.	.	CASSEDPGGNTEAFF	TGTGCCAGCAGCGAAGATCCGGGGGGAAACACTGAAGCTTTCTTT
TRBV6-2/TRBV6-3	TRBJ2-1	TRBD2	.	CASSLVAGRRGEQFF	TGTGCCAGCAGTCTGGTAGCGGGCCGCCGGGGTGAGCAGTTCTTC
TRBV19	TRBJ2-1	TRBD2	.	CASSGRAPYNEQFF	TGTGCCAGTAGCGGGAGGGCCCCCTACAATGAGCAGTTCTTC
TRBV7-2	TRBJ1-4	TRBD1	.	CASSQDRGNEKLFF	TGTGCCAGCAGCCAGGACAGGGGGAATGAAAAACTGTTTTTT
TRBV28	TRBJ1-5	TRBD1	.	CASRLRDRGRQPQHF	TGTGCCAGCAGGCTCCGGGACAGGGGAAGGCAGCCCCAGCATTTT
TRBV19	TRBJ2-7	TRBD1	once	CASSTKQGSYEQYF	TGTGCCAGTAGTACCAAACAGGGGTCCTACGAGCAGTACTTC
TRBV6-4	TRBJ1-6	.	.	CASSDRQSGRCGSPLHF	TGTGCCAGCAGTGACCGACAGTCTGGGAGGTGTGGTTCACCCCTCCACTTT
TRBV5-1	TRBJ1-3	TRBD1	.	CASSSLTGARDDTIYF	TGCGCCAGCAGCTCACTGACAGGGGCTCGGGATGACACCATATATTTT
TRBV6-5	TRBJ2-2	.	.	CASSYRGRGNTGELFF	TGTGCCAGCAGTTACAGGGGGCGGGGAAACACCGGGGAGCTGTTTTTT
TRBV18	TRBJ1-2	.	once	CASSQDPNYGYTF	TGTGCCAGCTCTCAGGATCCAAACTATGGCTACACCTTC
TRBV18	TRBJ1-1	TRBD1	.	CASSPLRQGNTEAFF	TGTGCCAGCTCACCACTCCGACAGGGAAACACTGAAGCTTTCTTT
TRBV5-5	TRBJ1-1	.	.	CASSLDRITEAFF	TGTGCCAGCAGCTTGGACAGGATCACTGAAGCTTTCTTT
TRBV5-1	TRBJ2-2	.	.	CASSLAAGTGELFF	TGCGCCAGCAGCTTGGCGGCGGGAACCGGGGAGCTGTTTTTT
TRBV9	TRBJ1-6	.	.	CASSVAGNNSPLHF	TGTGCCAGCAGCGTAGCAGGGAATAATTCACCCCTCCACTTT
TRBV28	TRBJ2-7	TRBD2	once	CASRASSGRAYEQYF	TGTGCCAGCAGGGCCTCTAGCGGGAGGGCTTACGAGCAGTACTTC
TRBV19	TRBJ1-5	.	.	CASNTGSQPQHF	TGTGCCAGTAACACAGGGAGTCAGCCCCAGCATTTT
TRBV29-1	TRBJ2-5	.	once	CSVSGRKETQYF	TGCAGCGTCAGCGGACGGAAAGAGACCCAGTACTTC
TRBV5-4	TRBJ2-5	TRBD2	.	CASSPGHPAGAGYGETQYF	TGTGCCAGCAGCCCTGGACATCCAGCGGGGGCCGGATACGGGGAGACCCAGTACTTC
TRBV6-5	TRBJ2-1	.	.	CASDRPGVNEQFF	TGTGCCAGCGACAGACCTGGGGTTAATGAGCAGTTCTTC
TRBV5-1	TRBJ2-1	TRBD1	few	CASSTGGSYNEQFF	TGCGCCAGCTCCACAGGGGGCTCCTACAATGAGCAGTTCTTC
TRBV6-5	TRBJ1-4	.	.	CASSLSGGRFEKLFF	TGTGCCAGCAGTCTATCCGGAGGCCGGTTTGAAAAACTGTTTTTT
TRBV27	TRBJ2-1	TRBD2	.	CASSSMNLAVPIPHEQFF	TGTGCCAGCAGTTCGATGAATCTAGCGGTTCCAATCCCCCATGAGCAGTTCTTC
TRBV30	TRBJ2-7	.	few	CAWIGRNSYEQYF	TGTGCCTGGATAGGCAGGAACTCCTACGAGCAGTACTTC
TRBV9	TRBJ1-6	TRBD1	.	CASSATGQGHSPLHF	TGTGCCAGCAGCGCGACGGGACAGGGACATTCACCCCTCCACTTT
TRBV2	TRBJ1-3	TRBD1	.	CASSEIGRGPHTIYF	TGTGCCAGCAGTGAAATCGGCAGGGGGCCCCACACCATATATTTT
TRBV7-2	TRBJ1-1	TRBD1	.	CASSLAPSGGGTEAFF	TGTGCCAGCAGCTTAGCGCCTTCAGGGGGTGGCACTGAAGCTTTCTTT
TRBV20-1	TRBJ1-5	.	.	CSASLGGRYSNQPQHF	TGCAGTGCTAGTTTGGGGGGACGGTATAGCAATCAGCCCCAGCATTTT
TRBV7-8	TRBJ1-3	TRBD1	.	CASSSVPGQGLAGNTIYF	TGTGCCAGCAGCTCCGTCCCGGGACAGGGCTTAGCTGGAAACACCATATATTTT
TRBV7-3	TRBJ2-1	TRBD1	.	CASSYGTGGNEQFF	TGTGCCAGCAGCTACGGGACAGGGGGCAATGAGCAGTTCTTC
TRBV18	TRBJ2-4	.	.	CASSPPSLAKNIQYF	TGTGCCAGCTCACCACCGTCTTTAGCCAAAAACATTCAGTACTTC
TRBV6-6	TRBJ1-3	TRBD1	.	CASLAQGAIGNTIYF	TGTGCCAGCCTGGCACAGGGGGCGATCGGAAACACCATATATTTT
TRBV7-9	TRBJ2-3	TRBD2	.	CASSLRLAPDTQYF	TGTGCCAGCAGCCTTAGACTAGCCCCAGATACGCAGTATTTT
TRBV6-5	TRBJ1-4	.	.	CASSYQQGSEGKLFF	TGTGCCAGCAGTTACCAACAGGGCAGTGAGGGAAAACTGTTTTTT
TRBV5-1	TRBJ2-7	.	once	CASSLVGAGPMGEQYF	TGCGCCAGCAGCTTGGTTGGGGCAGGGCCAATGGGGGAGCAGTACTTC
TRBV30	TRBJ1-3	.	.	CAWSVAGAFTGNTIYF	TGTGCCTGGAGTGTGGCAGGCGCCTTCACTGGAAACACCATATATTTT
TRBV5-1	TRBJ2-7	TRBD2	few	CASSRGGEGDYEQYF	TGCGCCAGCAGCCGCGGGGGGGAAGGCGACTACGAGCAGTACTTC
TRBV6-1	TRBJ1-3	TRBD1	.	CASSEFGTGKKNF	TGTGCCAGCAGTGAATTCGGGACAGGGAAGAAAAATTTT
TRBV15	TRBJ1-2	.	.	CATSRDKSYGYTF	TGTGCCACCAGCAGAGATAAGAGTTATGGCTACACCTTC
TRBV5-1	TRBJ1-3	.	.	CASSLAQTASGNTIYF	TGCGCCAGCAGCTTGGCCCAGACAGCCTCTGGAAACACCATATATTTT